This is a list of T cell receptor beta chains from one sample in a study of blood T cell repertoires in COVID-19. Sequencing was performed with immunoSEQ multiplex PCR; in TCRdb, only in-frame clones are kept and a portion is missing. The sample includes 200,000 to 250,000 clones, about 85% of them seen just once. The sample consisted of peripheral blood. These receptors were obtained from a man aged 45-65 years who had recovered from COVID-19. Each CDR3 is given with its conserved first and last residue.

>TRBJ2-1|TRBV24-1
CATSDLFQGEQFF
>TRBJ2-7|TRBV19
CASSIDTSGPYEQYF
>TRBJ2-3|TRBV11-2
CASGRAGDSTDTQYF
>TRBJ1-2|TRBV7-9
CASSLAGAGKTNGYTF
>TRBJ1-5|TRBV18
CASSPLGGGNQPQHF
>TRBJ1-1|TRBV7-2
CASSVDRENTEAFF
>TRBJ1-5|TRBV19
CASNPGTGHGQPQHF
>TRBJ2-5|TRBV28
CASSSYLDRERYQETQYF
>TRBJ2-2|TRBV30
CAWLQGNTGELFF
>TRBJ2-1|TRBV18
CATAPATGDNEQFF
>TRBJ2-7|TRBV20-1
CSASALAGVKQYF
>TRBJ2-7|TRBV28
CASSFFDRGNYEQYF
>TRBJ2-7|TRBV4-2
CASSQDPASGSGEQYF
>TRBJ1-4|TRBV5-4
CASSPGQGATNEKLFF
>TRBJ1-1|TRBV18
CASSFAGITEAFF
>TRBJ2-7|TRBV4-1
CASSPPARAGAYEQYF
>TRBJ2-6|TRBV4-1
CASSPGGIERVGANVLTF
>TRBJ1-1|TRBV5-1
CASSWTGGMNTEAFF
>TRBJ2-2|TRBV9
CASSDDPGLAGARNTGELFF
>TRBJ1-5|TRBV19
CASRYERGNQPQHF
>TRBJ2-2|TRBV3-1/TRBV3-2
CASSQETSGYTGELFF
>TRBJ2-3|TRBV18
CASSPPGQPLDTQYF
>TRBJ2-3|TRBV4-2
CASSQVKGQGHADTQYF
>TRBJ1-4|TRBV10-3
CAISPGGGSNEKLFF
>TRBJ2-7|TRBV6-5
CASRGETRSYEQYF
>TRBJ2-2|TRBV4-1
CASSQEGLALWTGELFF
>TRBJ1-6|TRBV27
CASSSTGFNSPLHF
>TRBJ2-1|TRBV28
CASSFPGTGDNEQFF
>TRBJ2-5|TRBV11-2
CASSTLPGETQYF